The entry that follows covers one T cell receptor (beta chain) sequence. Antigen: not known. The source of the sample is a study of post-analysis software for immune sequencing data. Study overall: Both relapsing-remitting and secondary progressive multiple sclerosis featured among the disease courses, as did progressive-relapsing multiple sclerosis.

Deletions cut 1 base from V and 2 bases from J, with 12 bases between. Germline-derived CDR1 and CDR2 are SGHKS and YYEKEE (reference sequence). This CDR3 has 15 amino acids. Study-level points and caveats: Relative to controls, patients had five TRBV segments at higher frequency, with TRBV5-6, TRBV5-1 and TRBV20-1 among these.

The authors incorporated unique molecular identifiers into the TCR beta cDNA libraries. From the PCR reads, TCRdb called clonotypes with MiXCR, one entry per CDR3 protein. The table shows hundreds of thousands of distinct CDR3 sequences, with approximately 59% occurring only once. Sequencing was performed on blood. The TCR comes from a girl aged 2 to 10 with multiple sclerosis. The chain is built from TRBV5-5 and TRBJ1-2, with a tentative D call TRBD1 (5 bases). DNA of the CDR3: TGTGCCAGCAGCTTGCGTCTGGCAGGGAACTATGGCTACACCTTC. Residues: CASSLRLAGNYGYTF.